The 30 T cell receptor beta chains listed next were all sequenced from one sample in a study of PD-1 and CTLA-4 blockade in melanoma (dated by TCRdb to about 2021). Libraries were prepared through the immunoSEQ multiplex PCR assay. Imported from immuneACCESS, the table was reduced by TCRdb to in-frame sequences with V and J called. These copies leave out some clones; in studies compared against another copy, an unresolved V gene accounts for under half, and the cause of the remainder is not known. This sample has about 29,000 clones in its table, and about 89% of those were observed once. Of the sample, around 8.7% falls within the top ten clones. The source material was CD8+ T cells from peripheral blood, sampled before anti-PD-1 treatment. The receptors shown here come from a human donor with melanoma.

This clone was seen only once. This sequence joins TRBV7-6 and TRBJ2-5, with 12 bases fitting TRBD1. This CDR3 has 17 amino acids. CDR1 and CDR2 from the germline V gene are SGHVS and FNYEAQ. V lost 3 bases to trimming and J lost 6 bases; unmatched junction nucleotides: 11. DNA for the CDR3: TGTGCCAGCAGCTTCGGGACAGGGGGCTCAGGTTTCAAGACCCAGTACTTC. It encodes CASSFGTGGSGFKTQYF. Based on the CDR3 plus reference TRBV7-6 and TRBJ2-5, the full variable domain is GAGVSQSPRYKVTKRGQDVALRCDPISGHVSLYWYRQALGQGPEFLTYFNYEAQQDKSGLPNDRFSAERPEGSISTLTIQRTEQRDSAMYRCASSFGTGGSGFKTQYFGPGTRLLVL.

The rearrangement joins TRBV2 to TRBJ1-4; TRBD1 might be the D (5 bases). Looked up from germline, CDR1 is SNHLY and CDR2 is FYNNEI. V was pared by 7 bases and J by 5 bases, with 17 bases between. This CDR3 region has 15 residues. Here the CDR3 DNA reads TGTGCCAGCAAAGGGAAGACAGCATGGAATGAAAAACTGTTTTTT. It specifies CASKGKTAWNEKLFF.

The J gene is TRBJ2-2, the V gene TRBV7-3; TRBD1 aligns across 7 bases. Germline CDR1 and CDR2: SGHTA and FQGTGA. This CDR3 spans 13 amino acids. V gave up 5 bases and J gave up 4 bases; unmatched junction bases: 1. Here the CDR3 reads CASSTGVTGELFF. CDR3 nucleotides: TGTGCCAGCAGCACAGGGGTCACCGGGGAGCTGTTTTTT.

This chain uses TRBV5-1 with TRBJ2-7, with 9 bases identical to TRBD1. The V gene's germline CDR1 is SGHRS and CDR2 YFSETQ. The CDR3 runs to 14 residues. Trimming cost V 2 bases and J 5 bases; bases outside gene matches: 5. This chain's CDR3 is CASSFDRGDHEQYF. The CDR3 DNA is TGCGCCAGCAGCTTCGACAGGGGGGACCACGAGCAGTACTTC.

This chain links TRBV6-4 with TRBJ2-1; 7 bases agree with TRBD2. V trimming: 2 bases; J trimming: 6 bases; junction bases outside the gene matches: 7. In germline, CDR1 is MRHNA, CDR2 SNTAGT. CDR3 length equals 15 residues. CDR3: CASSDVMGGSNEQFF. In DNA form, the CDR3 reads TGTGCCAGCAGTGACGTGATGGGGGGGTCCAATGAGCAGTTCTTC.

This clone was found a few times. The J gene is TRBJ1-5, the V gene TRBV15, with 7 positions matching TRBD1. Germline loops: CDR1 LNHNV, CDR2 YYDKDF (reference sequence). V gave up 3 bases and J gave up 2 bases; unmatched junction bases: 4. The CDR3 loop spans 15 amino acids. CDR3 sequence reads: CATSSLGGRNQPQHF. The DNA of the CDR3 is TGTGCCACCAGCAGCCTAGGGGGCCGCAATCAGCCCCAGCATTTT.

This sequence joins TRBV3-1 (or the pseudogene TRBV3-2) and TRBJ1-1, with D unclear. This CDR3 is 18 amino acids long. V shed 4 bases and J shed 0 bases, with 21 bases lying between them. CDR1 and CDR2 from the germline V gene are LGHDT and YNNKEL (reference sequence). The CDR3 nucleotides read TGTGCCAGCAGCCCGATTGGTTTCCCTTTGATTATGAACACTGAAGCTTTCTTT. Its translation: CASSPIGFPLIMNTEAFF.

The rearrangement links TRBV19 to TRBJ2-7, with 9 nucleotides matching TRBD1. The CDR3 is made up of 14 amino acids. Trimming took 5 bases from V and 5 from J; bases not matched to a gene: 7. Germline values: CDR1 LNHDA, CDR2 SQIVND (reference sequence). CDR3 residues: CASSAGQGPNEQYF. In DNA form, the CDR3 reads TGTGCCAGTAGTGCGGGACAGGGACCTAACGAGCAGTACTTC.

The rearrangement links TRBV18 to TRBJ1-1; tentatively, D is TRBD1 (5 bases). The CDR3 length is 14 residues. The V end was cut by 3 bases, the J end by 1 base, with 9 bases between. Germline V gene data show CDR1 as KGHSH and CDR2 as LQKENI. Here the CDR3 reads CASSPRDPNTEAFF. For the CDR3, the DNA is TGTGCCAGCTCACCCAGGGACCCGAACACTGAAGCTTTCTTT.

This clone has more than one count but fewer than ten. Here the CDR3 DNA reads TGTGCCAGTAGTATAGGAGTTTATAGCAATCAGCCCCAGCATTTT. Translated, it gives CASSIGVYSNQPQHF. The J gene is TRBJ1-5, the V gene TRBV19, with no clear D. The CDR3 consists of 15 residues. V dropped 1 base and J dropped 0 bases, with 7 bases sitting between them. Germline V CDR1 and CDR2: LNHDA, SQIVND (reference sequence).

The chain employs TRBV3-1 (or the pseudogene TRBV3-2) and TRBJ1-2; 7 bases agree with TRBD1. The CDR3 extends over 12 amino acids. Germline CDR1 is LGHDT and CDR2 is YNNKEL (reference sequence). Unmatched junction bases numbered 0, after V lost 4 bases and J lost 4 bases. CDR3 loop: CASSRDSYGYTF. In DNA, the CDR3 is TGTGCCAGCAGCCGGGACAGCTATGGCTACACCTTC.

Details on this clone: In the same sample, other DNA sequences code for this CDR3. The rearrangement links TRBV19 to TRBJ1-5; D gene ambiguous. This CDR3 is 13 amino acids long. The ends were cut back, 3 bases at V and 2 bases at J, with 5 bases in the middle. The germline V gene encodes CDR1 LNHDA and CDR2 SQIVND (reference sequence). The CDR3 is CASSIIGNQPQHF. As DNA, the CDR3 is TGTGCCAGTAGTATTATAGGCAATCAGCCCCAGCATTTT.

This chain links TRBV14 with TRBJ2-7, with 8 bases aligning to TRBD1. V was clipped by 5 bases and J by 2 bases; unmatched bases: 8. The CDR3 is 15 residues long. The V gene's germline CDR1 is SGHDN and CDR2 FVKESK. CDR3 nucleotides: TGTGCCAGCAGCTTACAGGGGGTTCAACCCTACGAGCAGTACTTC. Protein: CASSLQGVQPYEQYF.

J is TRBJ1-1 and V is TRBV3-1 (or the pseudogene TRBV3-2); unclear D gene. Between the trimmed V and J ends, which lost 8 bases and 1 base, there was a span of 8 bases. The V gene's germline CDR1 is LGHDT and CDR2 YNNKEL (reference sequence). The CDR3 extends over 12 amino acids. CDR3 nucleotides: TGTGCCAGCTCTCGGGGGAACACTGAAGCTTTCTTT. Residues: CASSRGNTEAFF.

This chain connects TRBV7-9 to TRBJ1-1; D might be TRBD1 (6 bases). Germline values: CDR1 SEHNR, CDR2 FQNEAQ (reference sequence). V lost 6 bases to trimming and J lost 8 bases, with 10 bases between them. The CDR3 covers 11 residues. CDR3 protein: CASSRTEEAFF. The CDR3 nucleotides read TGTGCCAGCAGTCGGACAGAGGAAGCTTTCTTT.

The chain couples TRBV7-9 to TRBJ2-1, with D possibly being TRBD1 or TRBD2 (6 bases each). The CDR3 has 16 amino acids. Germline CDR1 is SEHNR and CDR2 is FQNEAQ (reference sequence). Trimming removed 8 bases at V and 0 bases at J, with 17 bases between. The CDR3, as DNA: TGTGCCAGCTATGGAGGGGGACGGGTCTCCTACAATGAGCAGTTCTTC. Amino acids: CASYGGGRVSYNEQFF.

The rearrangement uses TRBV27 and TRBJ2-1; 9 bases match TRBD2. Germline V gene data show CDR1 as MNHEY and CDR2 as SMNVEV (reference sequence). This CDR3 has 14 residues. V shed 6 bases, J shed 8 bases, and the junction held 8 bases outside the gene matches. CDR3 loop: CASRDLAGMYEQFF. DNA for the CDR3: TGTGCCAGCAGAGATCTAGCGGGAATGTATGAGCAGTTCTTC.

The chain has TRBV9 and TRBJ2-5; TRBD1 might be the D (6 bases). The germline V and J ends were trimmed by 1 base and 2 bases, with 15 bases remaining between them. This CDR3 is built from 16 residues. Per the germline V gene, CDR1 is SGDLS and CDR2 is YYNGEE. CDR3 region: CASSVSAGALQETQYF. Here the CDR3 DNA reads TGTGCCAGCAGCGTAAGCGCAGGGGCACTACAAGAGACCCAGTACTTC.

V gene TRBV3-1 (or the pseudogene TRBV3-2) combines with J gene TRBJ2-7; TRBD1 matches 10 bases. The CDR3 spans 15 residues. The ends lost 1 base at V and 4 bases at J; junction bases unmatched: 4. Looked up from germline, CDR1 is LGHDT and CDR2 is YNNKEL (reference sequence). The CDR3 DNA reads TGTGCCAGCAGCCAAGGAGGGACAGGGGTGTACGAGCAGTACTTC. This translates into CASSQGGTGVYEQYF.

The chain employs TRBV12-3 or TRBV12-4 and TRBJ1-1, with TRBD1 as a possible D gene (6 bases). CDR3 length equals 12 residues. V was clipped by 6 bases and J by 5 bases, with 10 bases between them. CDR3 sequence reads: CASSPGATEAFF. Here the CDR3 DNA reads TGTGCCAGCAGCCCAGGGGCTACTGAAGCTTTCTTT.

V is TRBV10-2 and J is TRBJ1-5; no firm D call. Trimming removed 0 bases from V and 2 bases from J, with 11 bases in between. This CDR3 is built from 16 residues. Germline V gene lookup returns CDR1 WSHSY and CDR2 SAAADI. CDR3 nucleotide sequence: TGCGCCAGCAGTGAGTCTGAGGAACAAGGCAATCAGCCCCAGCATTTT. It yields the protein CASSESEEQGNQPQHF.

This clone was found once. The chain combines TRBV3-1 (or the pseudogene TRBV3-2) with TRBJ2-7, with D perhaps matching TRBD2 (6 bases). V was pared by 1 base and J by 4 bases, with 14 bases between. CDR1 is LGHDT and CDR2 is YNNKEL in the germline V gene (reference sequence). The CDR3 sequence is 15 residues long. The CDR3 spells CASSQARDSMYEQYF. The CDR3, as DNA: TGTGCCAGCAGCCAAGCTAGGGACTCCATGTACGAGCAGTACTTC.

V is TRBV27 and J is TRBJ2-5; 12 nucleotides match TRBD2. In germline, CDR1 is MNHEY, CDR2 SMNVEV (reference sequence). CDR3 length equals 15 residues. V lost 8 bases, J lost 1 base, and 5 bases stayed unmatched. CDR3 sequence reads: CASRGLAGSQETQYF. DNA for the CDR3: TGTGCCAGCCGGGGACTAGCGGGTAGCCAAGAGACCCAGTACTTC.

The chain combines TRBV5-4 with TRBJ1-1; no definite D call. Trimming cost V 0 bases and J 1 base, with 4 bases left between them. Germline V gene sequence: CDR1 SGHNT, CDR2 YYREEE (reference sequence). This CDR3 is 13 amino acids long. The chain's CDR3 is CASSLGSNTEAFF. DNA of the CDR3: TGTGCCAGCAGCTTGGGCTCGAACACTGAAGCTTTCTTT. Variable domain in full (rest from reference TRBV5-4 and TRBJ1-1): ETGVTQSPTHLIKTRGQQVTLRCSSQSGHNTVSWYQQALGQGPQFIFQYYREEENGRGNFPPRFSGLQFPNYSSELNVNALELDDSALYLCASSLGSNTEAFFGQGTRLTVV.

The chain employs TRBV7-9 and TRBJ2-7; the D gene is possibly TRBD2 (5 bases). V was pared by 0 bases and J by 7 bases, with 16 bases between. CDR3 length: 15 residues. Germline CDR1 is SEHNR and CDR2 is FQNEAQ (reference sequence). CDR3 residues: CASSLAPSFPGEQYF. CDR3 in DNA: TGTGCCAGCAGCTTAGCGCCTAGCTTTCCGGGTGAGCAGTACTTC.

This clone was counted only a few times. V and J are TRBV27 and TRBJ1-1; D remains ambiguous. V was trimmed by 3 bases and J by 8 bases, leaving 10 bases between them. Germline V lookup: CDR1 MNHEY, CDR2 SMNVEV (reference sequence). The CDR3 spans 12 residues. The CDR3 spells CASSFYGREAFF. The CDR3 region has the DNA TGTGCCAGCAGTTTTTACGGCAGAGAAGCTTTCTTT.

DNA for the CDR3: TGTGCCAGCAGTTTAGCAGGGTCCAATGAAAAACTGTTTTTT. Translation gives CASSLAGSNEKLFF. The chain links TRBV27 to TRBJ1-4; TRBD1 is a possible D gene (5 bases). The germline gives CDR1 MNHEY, CDR2 SMNVEV (reference sequence). There are 14 residues in the CDR3. Deletions cut 2 bases from V and 5 bases from J, with 9 bases between.

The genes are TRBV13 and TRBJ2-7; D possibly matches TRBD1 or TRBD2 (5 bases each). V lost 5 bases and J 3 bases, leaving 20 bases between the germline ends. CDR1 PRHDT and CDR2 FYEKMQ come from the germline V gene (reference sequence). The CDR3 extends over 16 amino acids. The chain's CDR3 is CASSPSGTTVDYEQYF. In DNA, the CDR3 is TGTGCCAGCAGCCCTAGTGGGACCACAGTCGACTACGAGCAGTACTTC.

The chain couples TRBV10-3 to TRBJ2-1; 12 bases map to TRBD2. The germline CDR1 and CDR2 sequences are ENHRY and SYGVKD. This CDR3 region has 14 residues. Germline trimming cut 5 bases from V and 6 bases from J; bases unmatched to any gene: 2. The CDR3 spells CAISPTSGGNEQFF. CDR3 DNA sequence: TGTGCCATCAGTCCGACTAGCGGGGGCAATGAGCAGTTCTTC.

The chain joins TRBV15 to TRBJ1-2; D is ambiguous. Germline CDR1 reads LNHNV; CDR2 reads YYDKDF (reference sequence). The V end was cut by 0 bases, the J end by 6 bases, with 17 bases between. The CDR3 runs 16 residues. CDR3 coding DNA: TGTGCCACCAGCAGAGAGGGTTGGAGAGATGAGAATGGCTACACCTTC. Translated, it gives CATSREGWRDENGYTF.